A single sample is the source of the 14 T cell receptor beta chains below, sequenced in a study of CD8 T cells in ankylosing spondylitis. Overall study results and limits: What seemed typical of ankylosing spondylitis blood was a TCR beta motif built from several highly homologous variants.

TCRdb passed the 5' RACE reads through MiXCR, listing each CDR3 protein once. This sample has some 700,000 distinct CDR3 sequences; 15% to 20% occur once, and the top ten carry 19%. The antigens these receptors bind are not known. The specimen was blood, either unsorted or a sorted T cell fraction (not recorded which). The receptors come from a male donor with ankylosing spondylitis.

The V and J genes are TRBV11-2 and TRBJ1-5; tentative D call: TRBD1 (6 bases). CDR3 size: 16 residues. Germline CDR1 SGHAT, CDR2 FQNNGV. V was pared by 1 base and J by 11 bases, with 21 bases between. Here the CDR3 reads CASSLGGGKGGSAQHF. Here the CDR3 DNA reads TGTGCCAGCAGCTTAGGGGGCGGCAAGGGGGGATCGGCCCAGCATTTT.

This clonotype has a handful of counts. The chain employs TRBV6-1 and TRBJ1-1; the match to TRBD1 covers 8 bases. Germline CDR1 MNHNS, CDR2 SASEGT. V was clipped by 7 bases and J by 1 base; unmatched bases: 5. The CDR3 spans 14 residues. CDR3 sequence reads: CASTRQGRNTEAFF. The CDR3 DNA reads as TGTGCCAGCACCCGACAGGGGCGGAACACTGAAGCTTTCTTT.

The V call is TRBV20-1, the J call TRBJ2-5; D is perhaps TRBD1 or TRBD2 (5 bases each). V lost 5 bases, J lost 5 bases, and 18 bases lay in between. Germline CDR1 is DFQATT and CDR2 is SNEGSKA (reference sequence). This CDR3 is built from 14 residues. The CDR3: CSAGRGAGEETQYF. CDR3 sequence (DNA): TGCAGTGCTGGAAGGGGAGCTGGCGAGGAGACCCAGTACTTC.

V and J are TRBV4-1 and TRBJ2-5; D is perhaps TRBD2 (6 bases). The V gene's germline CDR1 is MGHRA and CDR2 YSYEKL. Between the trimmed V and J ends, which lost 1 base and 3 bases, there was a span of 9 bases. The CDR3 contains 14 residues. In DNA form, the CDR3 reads TGCGCCAGCAGCCAAGTGTCGGGGGAAGAGACCCAGTACTTC. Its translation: CASSQVSGEETQYF.

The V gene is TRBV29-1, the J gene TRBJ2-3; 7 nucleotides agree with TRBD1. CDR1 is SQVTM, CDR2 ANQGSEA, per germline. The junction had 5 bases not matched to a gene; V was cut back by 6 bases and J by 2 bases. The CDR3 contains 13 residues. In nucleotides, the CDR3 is TGCAGCGTCCCGGGACAGCCCACAGATACGCAGTATTTT. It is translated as CSVPGQPTDTQYF.

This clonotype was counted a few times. CDR3 in amino acids: CASSSASGPNTEAFF. DNA of the CDR3: TGTGCCAGCAGTTCAGCCTCGGGCCCGAACACTGAAGCTTTCTTT. V and J are TRBV28 and TRBJ1-1; D unresolved. Looked up from germline, CDR1 is MDHEN and CDR2 is SYDVKM. The CDR3 totals 15 residues. V was pared by 4 bases and J by 1 base, with 13 bases between.

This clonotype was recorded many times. CDR3 coding DNA: TGCGCCAGCAGCTTGGACCCTCTCAGGAGCTCCTACAATGAGCAGTTCTTC. It specifies CASSLDPLRSSYNEQFF. The chain joins TRBV5-1 to TRBJ2-1, with D hard to call. CDR1 and CDR2 from the germline V gene are SGHRS and YFSETQ. CDR3 size: 17 residues. Trimming shortened V by 0 bases and J by 0 bases, and 13 bases separated the two germline ends.

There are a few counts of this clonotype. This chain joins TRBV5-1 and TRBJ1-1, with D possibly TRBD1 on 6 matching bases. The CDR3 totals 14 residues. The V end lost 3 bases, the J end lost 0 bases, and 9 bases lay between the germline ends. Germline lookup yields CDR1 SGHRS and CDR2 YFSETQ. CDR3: CASSSRDMNTEAFF. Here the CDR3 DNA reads TGCGCCAGCAGCTCCAGGGACATGAACACTGAAGCTTTCTTT. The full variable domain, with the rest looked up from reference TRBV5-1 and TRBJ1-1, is KAGVTQTPRYLIKTRGQQVTLSCSPISGHRSVSWYQQTPGQGLQFLFEYFSETQRNKGNFPGRFSGRQFSNSRSEMNVSTLELGDSALYLCASSSRDMNTEAFFGQGTRLTVV.

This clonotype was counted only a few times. The CDR3 protein is CASSPEAGARAGELFF. The DNA for the CDR3 is TGCGCCAGCAGCCCCGAGGCGGGGGCGCGAGCCGGGGAGCTGTTTTTT. The V gene is TRBV5-1, the J gene TRBJ2-2; TRBD2 might be the D (7 bases). CDR1 is SGHRS and CDR2 is YFSETQ in the germline V gene. The length of the CDR3 is 16 residues. V shed 4 bases and J shed 6 bases, with 19 bases lying between them.

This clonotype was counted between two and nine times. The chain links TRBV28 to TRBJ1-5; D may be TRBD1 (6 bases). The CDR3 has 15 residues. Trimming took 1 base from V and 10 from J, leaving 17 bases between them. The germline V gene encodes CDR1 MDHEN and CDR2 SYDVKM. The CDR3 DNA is TGTGCCAGCAGTTTATCTACAGGGTCCTCGAGACCCCAGCATTTT. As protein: CASSLSTGSSRPQHF.

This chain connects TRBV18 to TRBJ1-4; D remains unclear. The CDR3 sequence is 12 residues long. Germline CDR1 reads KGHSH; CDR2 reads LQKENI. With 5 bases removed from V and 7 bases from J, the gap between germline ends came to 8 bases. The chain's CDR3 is CASSYEGEKLFF. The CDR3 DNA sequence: TGTGCCAGCTCATACGAAGGTGAAAAACTGTTTTTT. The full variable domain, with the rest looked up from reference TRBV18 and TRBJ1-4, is NAGVMQNPRHLVRRRGQEARLRCSPMKGHSHVYWYRQLPEEGLKFMVYLQKENIIDESGMPKERFSAEFPKEGPSILRIQQVVRGDSAAYFCASSYEGEKLFFGSGTQLSVL.

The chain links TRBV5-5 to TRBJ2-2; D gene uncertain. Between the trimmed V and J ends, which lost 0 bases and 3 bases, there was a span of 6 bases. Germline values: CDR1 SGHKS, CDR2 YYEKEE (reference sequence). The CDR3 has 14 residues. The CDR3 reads CASSLDTYTGELFF. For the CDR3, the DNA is TGTGCCAGCAGCTTGGACACTTACACCGGGGAGCTGTTTTTT.

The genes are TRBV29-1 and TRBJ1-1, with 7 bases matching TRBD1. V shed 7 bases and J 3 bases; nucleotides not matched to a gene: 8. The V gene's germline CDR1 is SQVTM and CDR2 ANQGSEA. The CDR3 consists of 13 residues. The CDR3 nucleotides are TGCAGCGGGAACAGGGGATCGGACACTGAAGCTTTCTTT. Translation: CSGNRGSDTEAFF.

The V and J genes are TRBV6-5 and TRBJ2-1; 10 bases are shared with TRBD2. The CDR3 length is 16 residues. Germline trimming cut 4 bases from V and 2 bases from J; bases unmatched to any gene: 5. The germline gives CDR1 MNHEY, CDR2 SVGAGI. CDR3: CASSSRTSGTYNEQFF. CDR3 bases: TGTGCCAGCAGTTCCCGGACTAGCGGAACCTACAATGAGCAGTTCTTC.